This T cell receptor beta chain was sequenced during a study of control samples from healthy donors and cancer patients. Profiled with immunoSEQ multiplex PCR; TCRdb holds only in-frame clones, not every one. The sample holds just under 60,000 clones; more than 90% are singletons and the top ten take 1.7%. This CDR3 region has 15 residues. The V gene's germline CDR1 is LNHDA and CDR2 SQIVND (reference sequence). Trimming cost V 3 bases and J 4 bases, with 12 bases left between them. The receptor was derived from a man aged 35 to 55 with colorectal cancer. V is TRBV19 and J is TRBJ1-4; D gene ambiguous. Sequences were obtained from PBMCs. CDR3 sequence (DNA): TGTGCCAGTAGTATCTTCGGAGAGCATAATGAAAAACTGTTTTTT. Its translation: CASSIFGEHNEKLFF.